This T cell receptor (beta chain) was captured in a study of sequential checkpoint blockade in melanoma. Across the study: Randomization was 1:1 between first-line nivolumab→ipilimumab and ipilimumab→nivolumab. Around 21 patients had tumor biopsies before treatment and at week 13. General study results and limits: Rising tumor T-cell fraction and clonality meant about 30 times likelier benefit.

The trim removed 6 bases at V and 3 bases at J, leaving 5 bases unmatched. CDR3 length: 14 residues. Germline values: CDR1 MNHGY, CDR2 SAAAGT. A few counts support this clone. Its target is unknown. Noted treatment: randomized to nivolumab then ipilimumab (arm A) or the reverse (arm B). Patients had received no earlier DNA-damaging chemotherapy. Sequenced by immunoSEQ multiplex PCR; TCRdb stores in-frame clones only, minus some. The sample records about 18,000 clones, 26% being singletons. The sequence was obtained from a human donor with melanoma. The sequences come from tumor tissue (inferred from file names), collected from a patient given nivolumab and ipilimumab in sequence. The V gene is TRBV6-8, the J gene TRBJ2-7, with TRBD2 identical over 10 bases. The CDR3 region has the DNA TGTGCCAGCAGCCCCACTAGCGGGGTCTACGAGCAGTACTTC. Translated, it gives CASSPTSGVYEQYF.